The clone carrying this T cell receptor (beta chain) is labeled as medium-sized. Time point meaning: sample taken at primary tumor resection. Unsorted whole RNA of tumor, nontumor lung or frozen PBMC was sequenced. The source of the sample is a study of spatial heterogeneity in lung cancer. Study information: In raw reads, more than 8.5 appearances on average were recorded for each unique TCR and UMI combination.

Each TCR cDNA molecule carried a unique molecular identifier. TCRdb reprocessed the 5' RACE reads with MiXCR, giving one entry per CDR3 protein. The data hold more than 9,000 distinct CDR3 sequences, with approximately 6.2% observed a single time. This TCR was recovered from a male donor with early-stage non-small cell lung cancer. Sequenced here: normal lung tissue next to the tumor, sampled at surgery.

The CDR3 region has the DNA TGTGCCAGTAGTTCGACAGGGGAGGTTTATGGCTACACCTTC. This translates into CASSSTGEVYGYTF. The chain recombines TRBV19 with TRBJ1-2, with TRBD1 matching 8 bases. The CDR3 covers 14 residues. Unmatched junction bases numbered 7, after V lost 5 bases and J lost 5 bases. Germline-derived CDR1 and CDR2 are LNHDA and SQIVND (reference sequence).